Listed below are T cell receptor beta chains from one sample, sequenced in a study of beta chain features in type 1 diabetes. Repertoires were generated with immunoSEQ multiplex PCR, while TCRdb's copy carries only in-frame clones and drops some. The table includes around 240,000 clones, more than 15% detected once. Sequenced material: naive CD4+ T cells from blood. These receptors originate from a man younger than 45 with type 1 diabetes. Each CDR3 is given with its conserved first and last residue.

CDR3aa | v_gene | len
CAWRMTGIEKLFF | TRBV30 | 13
CSVQDSTDTQYF | TRBV29-1 | 12
CAWKRGYEAFF | TRBV30 | 11
CASNRDPNTEAFF | TRBV9 | 13
CASSLEGRETQYF | TRBV5-4 | 13
CSAKDGTSGSYEQYF | TRBV29-1 | 15
CASRATGSKTQYF | TRBV6-5 | 13
CASSRGSYEQYF | TRBV7-2 | 12
CASMAGSSYEQYF | TRBV28 | 13
CAWGRREAFF | TRBV30 | 10
CASSQVTGQGYEQYF | TRBV4-1 | 15
CASSQRSRYNEQFF | TRBV4-1 | 14
CASSREPRQYEQYF | TRBV27 | 14
CASSAGTSGRAVRNEQFF | TRBV9 | 18
CASSVLLSGYTF | TRBV2 | 12
CASSAAPSLGSEQYF | TRBV9 | 15
CASSSADTQYF | TRBV19 | 11
CASSQTPGQGGHEQFF | TRBV14 | 16
CAWRRAAGGPYEQYF | TRBV30 | 15
CAISPGLLLQETQYF | TRBV10-3 | 15
CASTRSGGTDTQYF | TRBV6-5 | 14
CASSGSGQIGHF | TRBV7-8 | 12
CASSLAGLVPDTQYF | TRBV7-2 | 15
CASRDSNQPQHF | TRBV28 | 12
CASKLTGGLDTIYF | TRBV27 | 14